This T cell receptor (beta chain) was identified during a study of blood T cell repertoires in COVID-19. Turning to the study itself: Acute-phase and convalescent COVID-19 samples originated in the United States, Italy and Spain.

The CDR3 consists of 14 residues. Deletions cut 3 bases from V and 3 bases from J, with 9 bases between. The germline gives CDR1 MGHRA, CDR2 YSYEKL. Authors' data handling: From reference gene primer amplification, estimates of nucleated cell counts were derived. Data came from immunoSEQ multiplex PCR; TCRdb stores just in-frame clones and leaves some out. V and J calls and clone size are copied from that table; D and trimming were computed from the DNA. This table has 130,000 to 150,000 clones, over 80% appearing once. The source of this sequence is a man between 45 and 60 years old who had recovered from COVID-19. Source material: peripheral blood. The rearrangement links TRBV4-1 to TRBJ1-5; a possible D gene is TRBD1 (6 bases). The CDR3 protein is CASSQAGDNQPQHF. In nucleotides, the CDR3 is TGCGCCAGCAGCCAGGCAGGGGACAATCAGCCCCAGCATTTT.